This T cell receptor beta chain stems from a study of CD8 T cells in Susac syndrome. Reverse transcription of roughly 0.45 to 1 ug RNA was performed with random hexamers. Via MiXCR, TCRdb re-called the immunoSEQ multiplex PCR reads, giving one row per CDR3 protein. In the table there are about 170,000 distinct CDR3 sequences, roughly 95% of which are singletons. CDR1 is LGHNA and CDR2 is YSLEER in the germline V gene. The germline V and J ends were trimmed by 0 bases and 10 bases, with 19 bases remaining between them. The CDR3 is made up of 16 amino acids. Input material: CD4+ T cells from PBMCs. This chain uses TRBV4-3 with TRBJ2-1; weak D call: TRBD1 (5 bases). This receptor was obtained from a human donor with Susac syndrome. The CDR3 sequence: CASSQDLGRPQEEQFF. CDR3 bases: TGCGCCAGCAGCCAAGATCTGGGCCGTCCACAGGAGGAGCAGTTCTTC.